Each of the 14 T cell receptor beta chains below was sequenced from the same sample in a study of cytomegalovirus exposure and HLA in healthy donors listed by TCRdb under 2017. Receptors were amplified or captured by the immunoSEQ multiplex PCR assay. A mixture of 60 forward primers for TCR Vbeta segments and 13 reverse primers for TCR Jbeta segments was used in the multiplex PCR. In TCRdb, the immuneACCESS table is reduced to in-frame sequences with V and J assigned. These tables do not hold every clone; where another copy was compared, an unresolved V gene accounts for under half, and the others remain unexplained. The sample data list some 100,000 clones, and around three quarters of these were observed just once. The leading ten clones occupy 3% to 4% of the sample. The specimen was PBMCs. The receptors stem from a male donor in good health and CMV-seropositive.

The chain is built from TRBV6-5 and TRBJ1-1, with 8 bases identical to TRBD1. The germline CDR1 and CDR2 sequences are MNHEY and SVGAGI. The CDR3 totals 13 residues. V lost 6 bases, J lost 8 bases, and 8 bases stayed unmatched. For the CDR3, the DNA is TGTGCCAGCAGACGTCGGACAGGGAAAGAAGCTTTCTTT. Its translation: CASRRRTGKEAFF.

In this sample, this clone turned up many times. This rearrangement joins TRBV6-4 to TRBJ1-5; D might be TRBD1 (5 bases). Trimming took 3 bases from V and 9 from J, leaving 12 bases between them. The CDR3 totals 13 residues. CDR1 and CDR2 from the germline V gene are MRHNA and SNTAGT. The DNA of the CDR3 is TGTGCCAGCAGTGAAAACCCCACAGGGCCCCAGCATTTT. It is translated as CASSENPTGPQHF.

CDR3 nucleotides: TGTGCCAGCAGCAATAGCGGGGGGCCTTACAATGAGCAGTTCTTC. Protein: CASSNSGGPYNEQFF. The rearrangement uses TRBV7-2 and TRBJ2-1, with 10 bases identical to TRBD2. CDR1 is SGHTA and CDR2 is FQGNSA in the germline V gene. The CDR3 is 15 residues long. Trimming took 5 bases from V and 4 from J; bases not matched to a gene: 5.

V and J are TRBV27 and TRBJ1-5, with 7 bases aligning to TRBD1. Germline V gene sequence: CDR1 MNHEY, CDR2 SMNVEV (reference sequence). CDR3 length: 15 amino acids. Losses at the gene ends were 6 bases for V and 1 base for J; bases not matched to a gene: 6. In DNA form, the CDR3 reads TGTGCCAGCAGGCTGACAGGGATCAGCAATCAGCCCCAGCATTTT. It is translated as CASRLTGISNQPQHF.

Only a few counts were recorded for this clone. V usage is TRBV2 and J usage is TRBJ1-1, with D possibly matching TRBD1 (6 bases). This CDR3 has 14 residues. Germline CDR1 reads SNHLY; CDR2 reads FYNNEI. V was clipped by 3 bases and J by 0 bases, with 8 bases between them. CDR3 loop: CASSETGVNTEAFF. The CDR3 coding sequence is TGTGCCAGCAGTGAGACAGGAGTGAACACTGAAGCTTTCTTT.

The genes are TRBV6-5 and TRBJ1-1; 9 bases line up with TRBD1. V lost 2 bases to trimming and J lost 8 bases; unmatched junction nucleotides: 3. This CDR3 is 13 amino acids long. Germline lookup yields CDR1 MNHEY and CDR2 SVGAGI. CDR3 protein: CASSYGQGMEAFF. The DNA for the CDR3 is TGTGCCAGCAGTTACGGACAGGGGATGGAAGCTTTCTTT.

The CDR3 DNA sequence: TGTGCCAGCAGGTACACAGGGAATCAGCCCCAGCATTTT. Translating gives CASRYTGNQPQHF. V and J are TRBV2 and TRBJ1-5; a weak D match, TRBD1 (6 bases). Germline lookup yields CDR1 SNHLY and CDR2 FYNNEI. The CDR3 is 13 residues long. V was cut by 6 bases and J by 4 bases, with 10 bases left in between.

J is TRBJ1-3 and V is TRBV2; a weak D match, TRBD1 (5 bases). In germline, CDR1 is SNHLY, CDR2 FYNNEI. The CDR3 has 14 residues. Trimming removed 4 bases at V and 4 bases at J, with 11 bases between. The CDR3 is CASSGKGSGNTIYF. In DNA form, the CDR3 reads TGTGCCAGCAGTGGGAAGGGGTCAGGAAACACCATATATTTT.

CDR3 region: CASSLMIDTGELFF. CDR3 nucleotides: TGTGCCAGCAGCTTAATGATAGACACCGGGGAGCTGTTTTTT. The chain has TRBV7-3 and TRBJ2-2; D is unclear. The CDR3 length is 14 residues. CDR1 and CDR2 (germline): SGHTA, FQGTGA. V was shortened by 1 base and J by 3 bases, with 6 bases between the two germline ends.

The chain uses TRBV9 and TRBJ2-1; TRBD2 matches 9 bases. Germline values: CDR1 SGDLS, CDR2 YYNGEE. The CDR3 has 15 amino acids. J lost 5 bases, V lost 0 bases, and 3 bases had no gene match. The CDR3 here is CASSVGGGAHNEQFF. The DNA of the CDR3 is TGTGCCAGCAGCGTAGGCGGGGGGGCCCACAATGAGCAGTTCTTC.

There are a few counts of this clone. The V gene is TRBV27, the J gene TRBJ2-2; TRBD2 matches 7 bases. After removal of 3 bases from V and 5 bases from J, the junction contained 6 bases not matched to a gene. From germline, CDR1 is MNHEY and CDR2 SMNVEV (reference sequence). The CDR3 covers 15 residues. CDR3 sequence: CASSFRQGGTGELFF. CDR3 nucleotide sequence: TGTGCCAGCAGTTTTCGGCAGGGAGGGACCGGGGAGCTGTTTTTT.

This clone appeared once. The rearrangement uses TRBV7-2 and TRBJ1-5; 7 nucleotides align to TRBD1. The CDR3 consists of 16 residues. The junction had 14 bases not matched to a gene; V was cut back by 5 bases and J by 7 bases. CDR1 and CDR2 (germline): SGHTA, FQGNSA. DNA of the CDR3: TGTGCCAGCAGCGGACGCACAGGGGATCGAGGCCAGCCCCAGCATTTT. Amino acid sequence: CASSGRTGDRGQPQHF.

The chain links TRBV5-6 to TRBJ2-3, with 8 nucleotides matching TRBD1. The junction had 4 bases not matched to a gene; V was cut back by 4 bases and J by 0 bases. Germline V gene sequence: CDR1 SGHDT, CDR2 YYEEEE. The CDR3 sequence is 15 residues long. The CDR3 DNA is TGTGCCAGCAGCGCAGGGGGCTTAAGCACAGATACGCAGTATTTT. Its translation: CASSAGGLSTDTQYF. Complete variable domain (other parts from reference TRBV5-6 and TRBJ2-3): DAGVTQSPTHLIKTRGQQVTLRCSPKSGHDTVSWYQQALGQGPQFIFQYYEEEERQRGNFPDRFSGHQFPNYSSELNVNALLLGDSALYLCASSAGGLSTDTQYFGPGTRLTVL.

This clone was detected only once. The genes are TRBV4-3 and TRBJ2-3, with 14 positions matching TRBD2. After removal of 3 bases from V and 4 bases from J, the junction contained 3 bases not matched to a gene. The germline gives CDR1 LGHNA, CDR2 YSLEER. This CDR3 comprises 16 residues. CDR3 sequence reads: CASSQGLAGAPDTQYF. The CDR3 DNA sequence: TGCGCCAGCAGCCAGGGACTAGCGGGGGCTCCAGATACGCAGTATTTT.